Each of the 16 T cell receptor beta chains below was sequenced from the same sample in a study of T cells in Graves' hyperthyroidism and ophthalmopathy. Amplification yielded TCR beta CDR3 regions, with RNA transcripts as the source. Primed by the HTBI set, a first-round RT-PCR was run on the TCR CDR3. TCRdb processed the multiplex PCR reads anew with MiXCR; each CDR3 protein has one entry. This sample has approximately 510,000 distinct CDR3 sequences, with less than 25% found just once. Source material: blood. The source of these receptors is a man between 18 and 35 years old with Graves' hyperthyroidism.

This clonotype has only a few counts. The chain has TRBV6-1 and TRBJ2-1; maybe TRBD1 (6 bases). Deletions cut 6 bases from V and 0 bases from J, with 12 bases between. Germline CDR1 reads MNHNS; CDR2 reads SASEGT. This CDR3 spans 15 amino acids. The CDR3 region has the DNA TGTGCCAGCAGGCATACAGGGAGCTCCTACAATGAGCAGTTCTTC. The encoded protein is CASRHTGSSYNEQFF.

This clonotype was counted many times. The chain employs TRBV6-1 and TRBJ1-1, with unresolved D. Germline CDR1 reads MNHNS; CDR2 reads SASEGT. V shed 4 bases and J shed 0 bases, with 6 bases lying between them. This CDR3 region has 13 residues. The CDR3 here is CASSVWMNTEAFF. The CDR3 DNA reads TGTGCCAGCAGTGTATGGATGAACACTGAAGCTTTCTTT.

Many counts were recorded for this clonotype. The V and J genes are TRBV6-5 and TRBJ1-5, with 8 bases aligning to TRBD1. V shed 2 bases and J 6 bases; nucleotides not matched to a gene: 9. Germline V lookup: CDR1 MNHEY, CDR2 SVGAGI. This CDR3 is 16 amino acids long. CDR3 coding DNA: TGTGCCAGCAGTTACCCCGCCGGACAGGGCGGTCAGCCCCAGCATTTT. This gives the protein CASSYPAGQGGQPQHF.

V and J are TRBV2 and TRBJ2-4; no definite D call. The CDR3 extends over 14 amino acids. The V and J ends lost 8 bases and 0 bases respectively, with 11 bases between them. Per germline, CDR1 SNHLY and CDR2 FYNNEI. The CDR3 reads CASGRGIAKNIQYF. DNA for the CDR3: TGTGCCAGCGGTAGAGGCATAGCCAAAAACATTCAGTACTTC.

The rearrangement joins TRBV4-1 to TRBJ1-5; weak D call: TRBD1 (5 bases). Per germline, CDR1 MGHRA and CDR2 YSYEKL. Trimming cost V 1 base and J 3 bases, with 19 bases left between them. This CDR3 is built from 18 residues. The CDR3 bases are TGCGCCAGCAGCCAAGGGCAGGCCGCGGGGCTTTTCAATCAGCCCCAGCATTTT. This encodes CASSQGQAAGLFNQPQHF.

The gene calls are TRBV6-5 and TRBJ2-7; no clear D gene. Between the trimmed V and J ends, which lost 2 bases and 1 base, there was a span of 12 bases. Germline lookup yields CDR1 MNHEY and CDR2 SVGAGI. The CDR3 is 15 amino acids. The CDR3 spells CASSYRSYDSYEQYF. The CDR3 nucleotides are TGTGCCAGCAGTTACAGGTCCTACGATTCCTACGAGCAGTACTTC.

Turning to this clonotype: This could be a read error, since a much larger clone is one nucleotide away. The gene calls are TRBV29-1 and TRBJ2-5, with D possibly matching TRBD2 (5 bases). V gave up 3 bases and J gave up 5 bases, with 10 bases separating them. The CDR3 has 12 amino acids. Germline V CDR1 and CDR2: SQVTM, ANQGSEA. CDR3: CSVERVLETQYF. The CDR3 nucleotides read TGCAGCGTTGAGAGGGTCCTGGAGACCCAGTACTTC.

This clonotype came up a few times. The chain couples TRBV6-5 to TRBJ2-4; D remains unclear. V shed 4 bases and J shed 1 base, with 11 bases lying between them. CDR1 is MNHEY, CDR2 SVGAGI, per germline. The CDR3 spans 15 residues. In DNA form, the CDR3 reads TGTGCCAGCAGTTCACCTCACACCGCCAAAAACATTCAGTACTTC. As protein: CASSSPHTAKNIQYF.

The chain joins TRBV4-3 to TRBJ1-1; D gene ambiguous. The CDR3 loop spans 15 amino acids. The ends were cut back, 1 base at V and 0 bases at J, with 9 bases in the middle. Germline loops: CDR1 LGHNA, CDR2 YSLEER. The CDR3 region is CASSQVGIMNTEAFF. CDR3 bases: TGCGCCAGCAGCCAAGTGGGGATTATGAACACTGAAGCTTTCTTT.

This clonotype was detected many times. The genes are TRBV2 and TRBJ1-1, with 7 bases fitting TRBD1. Germline V CDR1 and CDR2: SNHLY, FYNNEI. CDR3 length: 16 residues. Germline trimming cut 4 bases from V and 4 bases from J; bases unmatched to any gene: 12. The CDR3 protein is CASSVITGVGATEAFF. The CDR3 nucleotides read TGTGCCAGCAGTGTAATAACAGGGGTTGGGGCCACTGAAGCTTTCTTT.

This clonotype was counted a few times. The V and J genes are TRBV9 and TRBJ2-2; D possibly corresponds to TRBD2 (5 bases). V was pared by 0 bases and J by 4 bases, with 10 bases between. This CDR3 is 15 amino acids long. CDR1 is SGDLS, CDR2 YYNGEE, per germline. This chain's CDR3 is CASSVGGLGTGELFF. The CDR3 coding sequence is TGTGCCAGCAGCGTAGGAGGGTTGGGCACCGGGGAGCTGTTTTTT.

This clonotype was counted ten times or more. The chain carries TRBV12-3 or TRBV12-4 and TRBJ1-1; perhaps TRBD1 as D (5 bases). CDR3 size: 14 residues. Trimming pared 6 bases from V and 0 bases from J, leaving 11 bases between. The DNA for the CDR3 is TGTGCCAGCAGCCGGGGCTTAATGAACACTGAAGCTTTCTTT. Its translation is CASSRGLMNTEAFF.

This clonotype appeared many times. The chain combines TRBV20-1 with TRBJ1-1; TRBD1 matches 9 bases. The CDR3 has 11 residues. Germline V gene lookup returns CDR1 DFQATT and CDR2 SNEGSKA (reference sequence). CDR3: CSVDRGTEAFF. The CDR3 DNA reads as TGCTCTGTCGACAGGGGGACTGAAGCTTTCTTT.

This clonotype occurred many times. The chain employs TRBV2 and TRBJ2-7; D call uncertain. Germline V gene lookup returns CDR1 SNHLY and CDR2 FYNNEI. The CDR3 runs 13 residues. The ends were cut back, 8 bases at V and 3 bases at J, with 14 bases in the middle. The CDR3 DNA reads TGTGCCAGCTTGTCGTACGGGTACTACGAGCAGTACTTC. It yields the protein CASLSYGYYEQYF.

In its sample, this clonotype was seen many times. This sequence joins TRBV10-3 and TRBJ1-1; tentative D call: TRBD1 (6 bases). V was trimmed by 0 bases and J by 4 bases, leaving 12 bases between them. Germline-derived CDR1 and CDR2 are ENHRY and SYGVKD. The CDR3 is 15 residues long. CDR3 bases: TGTGCCATCAGTGAGTCGATAGGACAGTTCACTGAAGCTTTCTTT. Translated, it gives CAISESIGQFTEAFF.

This clonotype was detected many times. The J gene is TRBJ1-2, the V gene TRBV12-3 or TRBV12-4; D is uncertain. The CDR3 has 12 residues. The V end lost 1 base, the J end lost 8 bases, and 8 bases lay between the germline ends. CDR3 protein: CASSLGVGGYTF. CDR3 DNA sequence: TGTGCCAGCAGTTTAGGGGTGGGCGGCTACACCTTC.